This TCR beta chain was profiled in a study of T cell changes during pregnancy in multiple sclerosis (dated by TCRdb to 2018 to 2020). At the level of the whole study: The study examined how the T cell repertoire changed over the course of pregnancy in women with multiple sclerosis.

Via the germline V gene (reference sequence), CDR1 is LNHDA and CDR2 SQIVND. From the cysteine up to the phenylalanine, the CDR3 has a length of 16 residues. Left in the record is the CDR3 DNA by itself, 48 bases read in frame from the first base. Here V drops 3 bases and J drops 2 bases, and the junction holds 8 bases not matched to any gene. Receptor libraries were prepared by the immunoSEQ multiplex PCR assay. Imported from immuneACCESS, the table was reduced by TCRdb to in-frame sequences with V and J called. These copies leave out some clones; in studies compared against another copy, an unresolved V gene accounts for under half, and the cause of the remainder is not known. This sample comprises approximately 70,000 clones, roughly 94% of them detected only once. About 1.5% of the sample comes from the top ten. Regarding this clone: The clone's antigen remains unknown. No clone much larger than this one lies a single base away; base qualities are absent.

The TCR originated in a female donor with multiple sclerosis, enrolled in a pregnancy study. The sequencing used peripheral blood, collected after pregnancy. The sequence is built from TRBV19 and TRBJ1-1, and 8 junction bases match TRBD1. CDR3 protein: CASSIIGGQVNTEAFF. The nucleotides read TGTGCCAGTAGTATCATAGGGGGACAGGTTAACACTGAAGCTTTCTTT.